The sequence of this T cell receptor (beta chain) was determined in a study of blood T cells in healthy people across ages. It was with a sample-barcoded 5' primer and a J-beta primer mix that a second PCR of roughly 7 to 12 cycles was run. TCRdb itself ran the 5' RACE reads through MiXCR, one entry per CDR3 protein. The sample lists around 650,000 distinct CDR3 sequences, around 32% occurring once. Per germline, CDR1 KGHDR and CDR2 SFDVKD. V trimming: 9 bases; J trimming: 5 bases; junction bases outside the gene matches: 5. This CDR3 contains 14 residues. Investigators took around 10 milliliters of peripheral blood from every donor. Samples each had at least 5.5 micrograms of total RNA extracted. This clonotype was counted at least ten times.

This chain links TRBV24-1 with TRBJ2-1, with TRBD2 identical over 11 bases. This sequence originates from a woman older than 75 in good health. Sequenced sample: blood. Written as DNA, the CDR3 is TGTGCCACCGGCTTAGCGGGGGGGGACAATGAGCAGTTCTTC. Protein product: CATGLAGGDNEQFF.